The present T cell receptor beta chain was sequenced within a study of response to subunit inactivated influenza vaccine. Study results and limitations: It was the authors' suggestion that each seasonal influenza vaccination recruits few new T cells.

This CDR3 has 14 amino acids. With 6 bases clipped from V and 10 bases from J, the junction kept 11 bases outside the gene matches. Concerning this clonotype: Its antigen remains unidentified.

Each CDR3 protein is one row after TCRdb ran MiXCR on the RT-PCR reads. This table has over 650,000 distinct CDR3 sequences, under 20% appearing once. J is TRBJ2-3 and V is TRBV12-3 or TRBV12-4, with 9 bases that match TRBD2. The sample was PBMCs from blood, taken 5 days after vaccination. This TCR derives from a man in his forties or fifties who received an inactivated influenza vaccine. This chain's CDR3 is CASRRGLAKAPQYF. As DNA, the CDR3 is TGTGCCAGCAGGAGGGGACTAGCAAAGGCTCCGCAGTATTTT.